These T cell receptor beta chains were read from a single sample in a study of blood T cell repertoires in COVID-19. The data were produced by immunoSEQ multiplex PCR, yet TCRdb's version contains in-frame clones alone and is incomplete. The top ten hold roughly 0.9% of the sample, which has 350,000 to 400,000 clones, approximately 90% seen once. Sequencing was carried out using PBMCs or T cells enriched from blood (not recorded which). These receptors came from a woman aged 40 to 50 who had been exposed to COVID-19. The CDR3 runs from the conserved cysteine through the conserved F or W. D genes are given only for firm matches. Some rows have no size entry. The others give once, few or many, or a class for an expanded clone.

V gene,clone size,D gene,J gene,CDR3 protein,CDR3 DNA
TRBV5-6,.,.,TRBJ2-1,CASSHRGAPSYEQFF,TGTGCCAGCAGCCACCGGGGGGCCCCTTCCTATGAGCAGTTCTTC
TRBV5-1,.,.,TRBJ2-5,CASSLGQEEETQYF,TGCGCCAGCAGCTTGGGGCAGGAGGAAGAGACCCAGTACTTC
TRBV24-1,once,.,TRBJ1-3,CATSGQAGNTIYF,TGTGCCACCAGTGGGCAGGCTGGAAACACCATATATTTT
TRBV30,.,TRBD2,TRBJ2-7,CAWSVGSGDSYEQYF,TGTGCCTGGAGTGTAGGTAGCGGGGACTCCTACGAGCAGTACTTC
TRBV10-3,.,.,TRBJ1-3,CAIKGALGNTIYF,TGTGCCATCAAAGGGGCGCTGGGAAACACCATATATTTT
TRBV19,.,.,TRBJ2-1,CASRQGGYHNEQFF,TGTGCCAGTCGACAGGGAGGATACCACAATGAGCAGTTCTTC
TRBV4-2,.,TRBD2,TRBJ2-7,CASSPSGRAPYEQYF,TGTGCCAGCAGCCCTAGCGGGAGGGCGCCCTACGAGCAGTACTTC
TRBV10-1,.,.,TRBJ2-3,CASSEGFRTDTQYF,TGCGCCAGCAGTGAGGGCTTCCGCACAGATACGCAGTATTTT
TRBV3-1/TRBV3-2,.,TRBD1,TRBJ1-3,CASSHGQGKGSGNTIYF,TGTGCCAGCAGCCATGGACAGGGGAAGGGATCTGGAAACACCATATATTTT
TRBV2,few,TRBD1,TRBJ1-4,CASSRTGANEKLFF,TGTGCCAGCAGCAGGACAGGGGCTAATGAAAAACTGTTTTTT
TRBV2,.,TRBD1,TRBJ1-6,CASTGGTGLSPLHF,TGTGCCAGCACTGGTGGGACAGGGTTATCACCCCTCCACTTT
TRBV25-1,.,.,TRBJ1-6,CASSRDTINNSPLHF,TGTGCCAGCAGCCGGGACACAATAAATAATTCACCCCTCCACTTT
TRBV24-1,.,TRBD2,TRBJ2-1,CATSGPSGRDGEQFF,TGTGCCACCAGTGGGCCTAGCGGGAGAGATGGGGAGCAGTTCTTC
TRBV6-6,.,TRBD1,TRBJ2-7,CASSYDREYEQYF,TGTGCCAGCAGTTACGACAGGGAATACGAGCAGTACTTC
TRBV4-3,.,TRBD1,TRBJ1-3,CASSRRTGTGNTIYF,TGCGCCAGCAGCCGGAGGACAGGGACTGGAAACACCATATATTTT
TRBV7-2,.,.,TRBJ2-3,CASSRDFTDTQYF,TGTGCCAGCAGCCGGGACTTCACAGATACGCAGTATTTT
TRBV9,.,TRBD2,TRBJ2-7,CASSVGRGGLYEQYF,TGTGCCAGCAGCGTAGGTCGGGGGGGTCTATACGAGCAGTACTTC
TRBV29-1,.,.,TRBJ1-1,CSVEGANTEAFF,TGCAGCGTTGAAGGCGCGAACACTGAAGCTTTCTTT
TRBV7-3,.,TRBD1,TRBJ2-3,CASSLTGRTDTQYF,TGTGCCAGCAGCTTGACAGGGCGCACAGATACGCAGTATTTT
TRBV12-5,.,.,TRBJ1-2,CASGLGRGYGYTF,TGTGCTAGTGGTCTCGGAAGAGGCTATGGCTACACCTTC
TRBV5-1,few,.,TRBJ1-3,CASSLSGMEGNTIYF,TGCGCCAGCAGCTTGTCGGGAATGGAAGGAAACACCATATATTTT
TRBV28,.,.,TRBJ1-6,CASSLRRDLNSPLHF,TGTGCCAGCAGTTTGCGTCGGGATTTGAATTCACCCCTCCACTTT
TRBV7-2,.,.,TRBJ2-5,CASLGGIQETQYF,TGTGCCAGCCTCGGGGGAATCCAAGAGACCCAGTACTTC
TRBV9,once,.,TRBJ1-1,CASSARGTSNTEAFF,TGTGCCAGCAGCGCGCGGGGAACCTCGAACACTGAAGCTTTCTTT
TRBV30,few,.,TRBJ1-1,CAWSVPPRDTEAFF,TGTGCCTGGAGTGTACCCCCGAGGGACACTGAAGCTTTCTTT
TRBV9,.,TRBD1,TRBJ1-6,CASSVEGTGSSPLHF,TGTGCCAGCAGCGTAGAGGGGACAGGGAGTTCACCCCTCCACTTT
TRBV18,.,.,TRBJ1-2,CASSPESDYGYTF,TGTGCCAGCTCACCAGAAAGCGACTATGGCTACACCTTC
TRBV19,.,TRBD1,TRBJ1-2,CASSWTGGGYTF,TGTGCCAGTAGTTGGACAGGCGGAGGCTACACCTTC
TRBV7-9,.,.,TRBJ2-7,CASSYDGGAGTYEQYF,TGTGCCAGCAGCTATGACGGGGGAGCAGGGACCTACGAGCAGTACTTC
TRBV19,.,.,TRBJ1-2,CASSPMTGRLYGYTF,TGTGCCAGTAGTCCGATGACAGGCCGACTCTATGGCTACACCTTC
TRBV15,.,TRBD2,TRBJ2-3,CATSREAGGKTDTQYF,TGTGCCACCAGCAGAGAAGCGGGGGGGAAAACAGATACGCAGTATTTT
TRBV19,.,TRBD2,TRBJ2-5,CASSMTSGAQETQYF,TGTGCCAGTAGTATGACTAGCGGGGCCCAAGAGACCCAGTACTTC
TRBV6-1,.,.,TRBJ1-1,CASSDRVEGNTEAFF,TGTGCCAGCAGTGACCGGGTCGAGGGAAACACTGAAGCTTTCTTT
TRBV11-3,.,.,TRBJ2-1,CASSFAQGKGEQFF,TGTGCCAGCAGCTTTGCCCAGGGGAAGGGTGAGCAGTTCTTC
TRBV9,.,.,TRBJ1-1,CASSVGAAVMNTEAFF,TGTGCCAGCAGCGTAGGGGCAGCAGTAATGAACACTGAAGCTTTCTTT
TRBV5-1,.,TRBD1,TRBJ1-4,CASQTGATNEKLFF,TGCGCCAGCCAAACAGGGGCAACTAATGAAAAACTGTTTTTT
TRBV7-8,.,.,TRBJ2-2,CASSLVAVGVTGELFF,TGTGCCAGCAGCTTAGTAGCAGTTGGCGTGACCGGGGAGCTGTTTTTT
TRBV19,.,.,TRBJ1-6,CASSIGGDSPLHF,TGTGCCAGTAGTATAGGGGGGGATTCACCCCTCCACTTT
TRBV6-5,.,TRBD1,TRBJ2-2,CASRKQGGGTGELFF,TGTGCCAGCAGGAAACAGGGGGGCGGGACCGGGGAGCTGTTTTTT
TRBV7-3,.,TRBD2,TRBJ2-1,CASSPRAWTSGDYLEQFF,TGTGCCAGCAGCCCTAGGGCATGGACTAGCGGGGACTACCTTGAGCAGTTCTTC
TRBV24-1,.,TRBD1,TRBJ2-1,CATSGTGNYNEQFF,TGTGCCACCAGTGGGACAGGGAACTACAATGAGCAGTTCTTC